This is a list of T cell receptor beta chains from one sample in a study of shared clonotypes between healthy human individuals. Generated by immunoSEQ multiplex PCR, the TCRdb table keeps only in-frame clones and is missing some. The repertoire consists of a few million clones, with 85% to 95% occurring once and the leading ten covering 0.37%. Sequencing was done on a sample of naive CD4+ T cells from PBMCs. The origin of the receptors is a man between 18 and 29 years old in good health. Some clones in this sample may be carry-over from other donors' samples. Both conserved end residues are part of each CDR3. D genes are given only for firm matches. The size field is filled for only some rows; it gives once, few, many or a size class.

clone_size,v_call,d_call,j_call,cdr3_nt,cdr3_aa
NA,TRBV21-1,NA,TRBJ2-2,TGTGCCAGCAGCAAAGATGGGTTGAGCGGGAGACCGAACACCGGGGAGCTGTTTTTT,CASSKDGLSGRPNTGELFF
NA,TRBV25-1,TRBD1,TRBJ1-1,TGTGCCAGCAGTGAAGGGACAGGGCGGTTTGATGAAGCTTTCTTT,CASSEGTGRFDEAFF
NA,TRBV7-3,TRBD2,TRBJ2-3,TGTGCCAGCAGCTTAGGTAATAGCGGGAGTGCTCCGACTTTT,CASSLGNSGSAPTF
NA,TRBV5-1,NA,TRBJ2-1,TGCGCCAGCAGCGGGGAGCGGACTGAGCAGTTCTTC,CASSGERTEQFF
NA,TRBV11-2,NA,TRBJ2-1,TGTGCCAGCAGCACCCGGGACTGGTACAATGAGCAGTTCTTC,CASSTRDWYNEQFF
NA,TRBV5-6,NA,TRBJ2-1,TGTGCCAGCAGCTTTGGCTACAATGAGCAGTTCTTC,CASSFGYNEQFF
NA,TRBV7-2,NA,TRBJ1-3,TGTGCCAGCACTTACTCCGGAAGCGGGGTCGGAAACACCATATATTTT,CASTYSGSGVGNTIYF
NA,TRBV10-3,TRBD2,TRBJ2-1,TGTGCCGCATCTCTAGCGGGAGGGCCTGGGTACAATGAGCAGTTCTTC,CAASLAGGPGYNEQFF
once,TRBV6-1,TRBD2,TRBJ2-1,TGTGCCAGCAGTTCCGGGACTAGCGGGAGCCGGGAGCAGTTCTTC,CASSSGTSGSREQFF
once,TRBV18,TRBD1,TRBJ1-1,TGTGCCAGCTCACGAGGGACAGGGGAGGCTGAAGCTTTCTTT,CASSRGTGEAEAFF
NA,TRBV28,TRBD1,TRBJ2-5,TGTGCCAGCAGTTTTGACAGGGAAGGGGGGACCCAGTACTTC,CASSFDREGGTQYF
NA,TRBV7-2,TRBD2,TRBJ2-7,TGTGCCAGCAGCTACGGGGGGGAGCAGTACTTC,CASSYGGEQYF
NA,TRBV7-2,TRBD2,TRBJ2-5,TGTGCCAGCAGCTTGGGACTAGGGGGAGAGACCCAGTACTTC,CASSLGLGGETQYF
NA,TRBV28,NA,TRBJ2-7,TGTGCCAGCAGTTTCGAAGTGCCCCCATACGAGCAGTACTTC,CASSFEVPPYEQYF
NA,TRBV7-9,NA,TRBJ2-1,TGTGCCAGCAGCCCGAGCTCGTCGGTCTCCTACAATGAGCAGTTCTTC,CASSPSSSVSYNEQFF
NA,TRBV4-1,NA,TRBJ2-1,TGCGCCAGCAATCCAAGGTATGGGCTAGCTTCCTACAATGAGCAGTTCTTC,CASNPRYGLASYNEQFF
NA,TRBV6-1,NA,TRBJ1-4,TGTGCCAGCAGTGAAGCGGGGAGAACTAATGAAAAACTGTTTTTT,CASSEAGRTNEKLFF
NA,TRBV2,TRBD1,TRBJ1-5,TGTGCCAGCAGTGCCTTGACAGGGGGCGTCGGTCAGCCCCAGCATTTT,CASSALTGGVGQPQHF
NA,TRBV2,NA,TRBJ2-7,TGTGCCAGCGCCCGCGCCGGGCGGTACGAGCAGTACTTC,CASARAGRYEQYF
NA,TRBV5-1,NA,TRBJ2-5,TGCGCCAGCAGCTTGGTTGGAAGCAGGGGTCAAGAGACCCAGTACTTC,CASSLVGSRGQETQYF
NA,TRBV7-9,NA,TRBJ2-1,TGTGCCAGCAGCCGGGTGTCCCTCTCCTACAATGAGCAGTTCTTC,CASSRVSLSYNEQFF
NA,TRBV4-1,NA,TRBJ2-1,TGCGCCAGCAGGGGGACCGGACAAAGATACAATGAGCAGTTCTTC,CASRGTGQRYNEQFF
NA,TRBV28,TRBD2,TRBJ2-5,TGTGCCAGCACGGGGGGAGAGCTGGAGACCCAGTACTTC,CASTGGELETQYF
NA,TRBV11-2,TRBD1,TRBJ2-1,TGTGCCAGCAGCTTAGCTCTACAGGGGGCTTTGTACAATGAGCAGTTCTTC,CASSLALQGALYNEQFF
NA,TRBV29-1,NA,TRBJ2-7,TGCAGCGTTGAAGATTCGGTTGGCGAGCAGTACTTC,CSVEDSVGEQYF
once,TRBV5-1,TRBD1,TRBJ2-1,TGCGCCAGCAGGCCCCAGGGGGCTTCCTACAATGAGCAGTTCTTC,CASRPQGASYNEQFF
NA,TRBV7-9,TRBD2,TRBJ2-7,TGTGCGCCCCGTGTTGGTGTAGCGGGACTCCACGAGCAGTACTTC,CAPRVGVAGLHEQYF
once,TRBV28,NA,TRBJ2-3,TGTGCCAGCCAAACCCGGCCCACAGATACGCAGTATTTT,CASQTRPTDTQYF
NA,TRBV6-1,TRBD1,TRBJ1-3,TGTGCCAGCAGTGGGGACAGCGCCTCTGGAAACACCATATATTTT,CASSGDSASGNTIYF
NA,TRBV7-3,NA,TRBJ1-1,TGTGCCAGCAGCTTCGCACTCTACACTGAAGCTTTCTTT,CASSFALYTEAFF
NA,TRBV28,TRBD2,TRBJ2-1,TGTGCCAGCAGTCTACTAGCGGGGAGCTCCTACAATGAGCAGTTCTTC,CASSLLAGSSYNEQFF
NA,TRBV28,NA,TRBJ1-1,TGTGCCAGCAGTTCCCCCAGGCGGAACACTGAAGCTTTCTTT,CASSSPRRNTEAFF
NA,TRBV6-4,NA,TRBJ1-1,TGTGCCAGCAGTGACAGGATGAACACTGAAGCTTTCTTT,CASSDRMNTEAFF
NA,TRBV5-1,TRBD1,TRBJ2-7,TGCGCCAGCAGTAACCGGGACAGGGGGACTTACGAGCAGTACTTC,CASSNRDRGTYEQYF
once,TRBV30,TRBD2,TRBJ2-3,TGTGCCTGGAGTTGGGAGGGTACAAGCACAGATACGCAGTATTTT,CAWSWEGTSTDTQYF
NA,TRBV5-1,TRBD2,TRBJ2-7,TGCGCCAGCAGCGGCGGGGGGCACTACGAGCAGTACTTC,CASSGGGHYEQYF
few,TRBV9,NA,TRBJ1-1,TGTGCCAGCAGCGGGAGCATCGCTGGCCCTGAAGCTTTCTTT,CASSGSIAGPEAFF
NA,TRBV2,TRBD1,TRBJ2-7,TGTGCCAGCAGTCGGAATCGGGACAGAGACTACGAGCAGTACTTC,CASSRNRDRDYEQYF
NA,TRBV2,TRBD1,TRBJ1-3,TGTGCCAGCAGCTGGGACAGGGAGAGGAACACCATATATTTT,CASSWDRERNTIYF
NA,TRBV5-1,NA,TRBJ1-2,TGCGCCAGCAGCTTGTCTACAGACTATGGCTACACCTTC,CASSLSTDYGYTF
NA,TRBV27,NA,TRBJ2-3,TGTGCCAGCAGTTTTCAGGGTTCAGATACGCAGTATTTT,CASSFQGSDTQYF
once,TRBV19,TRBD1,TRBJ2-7,TGTGCCAGTAGTGTGGGACAGGGTTACGAGCAGTACTTC,CASSVGQGYEQYF
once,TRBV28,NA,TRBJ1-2,TGTGCCAGCAGTACCCCCGGGCAGGCGAATGGCTACACCTTC,CASSTPGQANGYTF
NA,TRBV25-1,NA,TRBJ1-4,TGTGCCAGCAGCCATCCCACGGCCGAGAATGAAAAACTGTTTTTT,CASSHPTAENEKLFF
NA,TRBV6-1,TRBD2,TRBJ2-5,TGTGCCAGCAGTGGGGGACTAGCGGGGCAAGAGACCCAGTACTTC,CASSGGLAGQETQYF
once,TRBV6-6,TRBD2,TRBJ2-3,TGTGCCAGGTCGACTAGCGGTAGAGGGGCAGATACGCAGTATTTT,CARSTSGRGADTQYF
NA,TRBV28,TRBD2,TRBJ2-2,TGTGCCAGCAGTTTGGGGGGGACCGGGGAGCTGTTTTTT,CASSLGGTGELFF
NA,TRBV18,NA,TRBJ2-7,TGTGCCAGCTCACCAGCCGGGAACTACGAGCAGTACTTC,CASSPAGNYEQYF
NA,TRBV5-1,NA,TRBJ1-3,TGCGCCAGCAGCTTATACAGAGGGTCTGGAAACACCATATATTTT,CASSLYRGSGNTIYF
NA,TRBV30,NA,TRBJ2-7,TGTGCCTGGGGAGAGAAAGGGGGCGGGAAGTACCCCTACGAGCAGTACTTC,CAWGEKGGGKYPYEQYF
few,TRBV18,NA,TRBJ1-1,TGTGCCAGCTCACCACTGAGGGGCGGTACTGAAGCTTTCTTT,CASSPLRGGTEAFF
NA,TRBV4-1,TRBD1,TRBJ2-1,TGCGCCAGCAGCCAAGTGGTCCGGCGGACAGGGCCCTACAATGAGCAGTTCTTC,CASSQVVRRTGPYNEQFF
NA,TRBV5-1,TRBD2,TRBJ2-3,TGCGCCAGCAGATTCCTAGCGGCTAGCACAGATACGCAGTATTTT,CASRFLAASTDTQYF
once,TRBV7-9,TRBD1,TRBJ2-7,TGTGCCAGCAGTGGACAGGGGAGCACCTACGAGCAGTACTTC,CASSGQGSTYEQYF